This T cell receptor beta chain was retrieved from a study of T cell repertoires in cytomegalovirus infection. This clonotype appeared a few times. No antigen is known for it. The CDR3 runs 15 residues. Germline V gene sequence: CDR1 SNHLY, CDR2 FYNNEI. The V segment lost 7 bases and the J segment 2 bases; nucleotides outside the gene matches: 3. MiXCR was run by TCRdb on the reads, yielding one entry per CDR3 protein. The sample has some 560,000 distinct CDR3 sequences; around 40% are singletons. This sequence was found in a human donor in good health (CMV status not recorded). Some clones in this sample may be carry-over from other donors' samples. This chain connects TRBV2 to TRBJ2-1; 12 nucleotides agree with TRBD2. Sequencing was performed on cultured PBMCs, taken from culture after CMV antigen stimulation. Here the CDR3 DNA reads TGTGCCAGCAAACGGACTAGCGGGACCTACAATGAGCAGTTCTTC. Encoded protein: CASKRTSGTYNEQFF. Full variable domain (remainder filled in from reference TRBV2 and TRBJ2-1): EPEVTQTPSHQVTQMGQEVILRCVPISNHLYFYWYRQILGQKVEFLVSFYNNEISEKSEIFDDQFSVERPDGSNFTLKIRSTKLEDSAMYFCASKRTSGTYNEQFFGPGTRLTVL.